A selection of T cell receptor beta chains follows, all from one sample in a study of neurological immune-mediated disorders. TCRdb re-derived calls from the 5' RACE reads in MiXCR, one entry per CDR3 protein. The sample lists 45,000 or so distinct CDR3 sequences, about 6% occurring once. Source material: CD4+ T cells from blood. The origin of the receptors is a woman aged 35 to 49 in good health. CDR3s leave out the opening cysteine and the closing phenylalanine or tryptophan. Only part of the rows carry a size: once, few, many, or a class if the clone is expanded.

v_gene	abundance	j_gene	CDR3aa
TRBV20-1	many	TRBJ2-1	SALPLAGGEIEQF
TRBV5-5	many	TRBJ1-2	ASSLGGGYGYT
TRBV7-9	many	TRBJ2-3	ASTPGTSGVTDTQY
TRBV12-3/TRBV12-4	many	TRBJ2-2	ASSFRQGAIGGELF
TRBV27	many	TRBJ2-5	ASTRTGGWGETQY
TRBV28	many	TRBJ2-7	ASNTATSGTIEQY
TRBV6-1	many	TRBJ2-7	ASRPSGGGYEQY
TRBV12-3/TRBV12-4	many	TRBJ1-5	ASTPGQLYNQPQH
TRBV7-9	many	TRBJ1-1	ASSFRGGQNTEAF
TRBV29-1	many	TRBJ2-7	SSVSGKGHLVSYEQY
TRBV20-1	few	TRBJ2-6	SARDSQTVRQNNVLT
TRBV7-2	many	TRBJ2-5	ASSPGGRAVETQY
TRBV29-1	many	TRBJ2-1	SVNGGSSRNEQF
TRBV20-1	many	TRBJ2-7	SAHSGRGSYEQY
TRBV29-1	many	TRBJ1-3	SARAPGNTIY
TRBV15	many	TRBJ2-7	ATSRDPGYEQY
TRBV14	many	TRBJ2-3	ASSQLTVSTDTQY
TRBV2	NA	TRBJ1-1	ASSPTGLTEAF
TRBV28	many	TRBJ2-2	AAAGSGTGELF
TRBV7-2	many	TRBJ2-1	ASSLYQPYNEQF
TRBV20-1	many	TRBJ1-5	SASRSRIQGNQPQH
TRBV5-1	many	TRBJ1-1	ASSPPKRGPEAF
TRBV20-1	many	TRBJ2-2	SARWPGGGANTGELF
TRBV29-1	many	TRBJ2-3	SVGGAIVAGGTDTQY
TRBV12-3/TRBV12-4	many	TRBJ2-7	ASSPYEGFGY
TRBV5-1	medium-sized	TRBJ2-6	ASSSDPSGGAGANVLT
TRBV5-1	many	TRBJ2-7	ASSRTASYEQY
TRBV5-5	many	TRBJ1-5	ASSLGTGAGNQPQH
TRBV3-1	many	TRBJ1-1	ASSQDEVNTEAF